Listed below are T cell receptor beta chains from one sample, sequenced in a study of blood T cell repertoires in COVID-19. TCRdb's copy holds only in-frame clones and misses some; the assay was immunoSEQ multiplex PCR. The sample records roughly 100,000 clones, 87% being singletons. The specimen sequenced was peripheral blood. The receptors were gathered from a man in his fifties in a cohort sampled during active COVID-19. The CDR3 runs from the conserved cysteine through the conserved F or W. A D gene is named only where the DNA matches it firmly. Rows may omit the clone size; those that give it use once, few, many or a size class.

d_call | j_call | clone_size | v_call | cdr3_aa | cdr3_nt
. | TRBJ1-1 | . | TRBV9 | CASSVEPTAEAFF | TGTGCCAGCAGCGTAGAACCCACAGCTGAAGCTTTCTTT
. | TRBJ2-1 | . | TRBV3-1/TRBV3-2 | CASSQDLIRAQFF | TGTGCCAGCAGCCAAGATCTGATCCGAGCGCAGTTCTTC
TRBD1 | TRBJ1-3 | . | TRBV2 | CASSEEQGAGNTIYF | TGTGCCAGCAGTGAAGAACAGGGGGCTGGAAACACCATATATTTT
TRBD1 | TRBJ1-2 | . | TRBV5-1 | CASSLGTGDGYTF | TGCGCCAGCAGCCTGGGGACAGGGGATGGCTACACCTTC
TRBD2 | TRBJ2-6 | . | TRBV7-2 | CASSLGGAGGANVLTF | TGTGCCAGCAGCCTCGGGGGGGCCGGAGGGGCCAACGTCCTGACTTTC
. | TRBJ1-5 | . | TRBV29-1 | CSVVENSNQPQHF | TGCAGCGTTGTTGAGAATAGCAATCAGCCCCAGCATTTT
TRBD1 | TRBJ1-1 | . | TRBV5-1 | CASSRQGTGDTEAFF | TGCGCCAGCAGCCGCCAGGGGACAGGGGACACTGAAGCTTTCTTT
. | TRBJ2-5 | . | TRBV6-5 | CASSYTGQFTQYF | TGTGCCAGCAGTTACACGGGTCAGTTTACCCAGTACTTC
. | TRBJ2-3 | . | TRBV3-1/TRBV3-2 | CASSRLSTDTQYF | TGTGCCAGCAGCAGACTAAGCACAGATACGCAGTATTTT
. | TRBJ2-2 | . | TRBV12-3/TRBV12-4 | CASSLQGTGELFF | TGTGCCAGCAGTTTACAGGGCACCGGGGAGCTGTTTTTT
TRBD2 | TRBJ2-1 | few | TRBV5-1 | CASSLNVAGKDEQFF | TGCGCCAGCAGCTTGAACGTAGCGGGCAAGGATGAGCAGTTCTTC
TRBD1 | TRBJ2-2 | once | TRBV28 | CASTSSGQGNTGELFF | TGTGCCAGCACCTCGAGTGGACAGGGCAACACCGGGGAGCTGTTTTTT
. | TRBJ1-2 | . | TRBV10-1 | CASSESSAGDGYTF | TGCGCCAGCAGTGAAAGCTCGGCCGGGGATGGCTACACCTTC
. | TRBJ2-5 | . | TRBV5-1 | CASSTQGGGQETQYF | TGCGCCAGCAGCACACAGGGCGGGGGCCAAGAGACCCAGTACTTC
. | TRBJ1-2 | . | TRBV5-1 | CASSPGTTNGYTF | TGCGCCAGCAGCCCAGGGACAACGAATGGCTACACCTTC
. | TRBJ1-2 | . | TRBV27 | CASSRVFRAALAGYTF | TGTGCCAGCAGCCGGGTGTTCCGCGCCGCATTAGCTGGCTACACCTTC
. | TRBJ1-5 | . | TRBV5-6 | CASSLDRNNQPQHF | TGTGCCAGCAGTCTAGACAGGAATAATCAGCCCCAGCATTTT
TRBD1 | TRBJ2-2 | once | TRBV3-1/TRBV3-2 | CASSHPRTGGKAGELFF | TGTGCCAGCAGCCATCCCCGGACAGGGGGGAAGGCCGGGGAGCTGTTTTTT
. | TRBJ2-1 | . | TRBV25-1 | CASTVSQGGNEQFF | TGTGCCAGCACCGTATCGCAGGGGGGCAATGAGCAGTTCTTC
TRBD2 | TRBJ2-1 | . | TRBV5-1 | CASSALLAGRRNEQFF | TGCGCCAGCAGCGCCCTACTAGCGGGGAGAAGGAATGAGCAGTTCTTC
. | TRBJ1-4 | . | TRBV13 | CASSLGGANEKLFF | TGTGCCAGCAGCCTGGGGGGGGCTAATGAAAAACTGTTTTTT
. | TRBJ1-5 | . | TRBV7-2 | CASSFNNGQFNQPQHF | TGTGCCAGCAGCTTTAATAACGGACAGTTCAATCAGCCCCAGCATTTT
TRBD1 | TRBJ1-1 | . | TRBV3-1/TRBV3-2 | CASSYRGGTEAFF | TGTGCCAGCAGTTACAGGGGCGGCACTGAAGCTTTCTTT
. | TRBJ2-7 | few | TRBV10-3 | CAITPVLLSYEQYF | TGTGCCATCACCCCGGTCCTACTCTCCTACGAGCAGTACTTC
. | TRBJ2-2 | . | TRBV5-1 | CASSLVGQGGELFF | TGCGCCAGCAGCTTGGTAGGCCAGGGCGGGGAGCTGTTTTTT
. | TRBJ2-1 | . | TRBV20-1 | CSASVGYGNEQFF | TGCAGTGCTAGTGTCGGTTACGGCAATGAGCAGTTCTTC
. | TRBJ1-1 | . | TRBV5-1 | CASRGSDNIKAFF | TGCGCCAGCCGGGGGTCAGACAATATTAAAGCTTTCTTT
TRBD1 | TRBJ2-5 | . | TRBV11-2 | CASSHIPGQGQETQYF | TGTGCCAGCAGCCACATCCCGGGACAGGGACAAGAGACCCAGTACTTC
TRBD1 | TRBJ1-2 | once | TRBV11-2 | CASSIPGQGNYGYTF | TGTGCCAGCAGCATCCCGGGACAGGGCAACTATGGCTACACCTTC
TRBD1 | TRBJ1-4 | . | TRBV7-9 | CASSFGTGGTSTNEKLFF | TGTGCCAGCAGCTTCGGGACAGGGGGAACGTCAACTAATGAAAAACTGTTTTTT
. | TRBJ2-4 | . | TRBV11-2 | CASSFYYDSKNIQYF | TGTGCCAGCAGCTTCTACTACGATTCCAAAAACATTCAGTACTTC
. | TRBJ2-1 | . | TRBV7-2 | CASSGLTASEQFF | TGTGCCAGCAGCGGGCTTACGGCTTCTGAGCAGTTCTTC
TRBD1 | TRBJ1-2 | . | TRBV2 | CASSEGRGYGYTF | TGTGCCAGCAGTGAGGGCAGGGGGTATGGCTACACCTTC
. | TRBJ1-1 | . | TRBV14 | CASGPPGNTEAFF | TGTGCCAGCGGCCCCCCCGGGAACACTGAAGCTTTCTTT
. | TRBJ2-2 | . | TRBV6-5 | CASTSWTVNTGELFF | TGTGCCAGCACTTCTTGGACAGTTAACACCGGGGAGCTGTTTTTT
. | TRBJ1-6 | once | TRBV28 | CASSRTISPLHF | TGTGCCAGCTCACGGACAATTTCACCCCTCCACTTT
. | TRBJ2-3 | . | TRBV5-1 | CASSLAWTGTDTQYF | TGCGCCAGCAGCTTGGCCTGGACAGGCACAGATACGCAGTATTTT
. | TRBJ2-1 | . | TRBV10-3 | CAISSEENEQFF | TGTGCCATCAGTTCTGAGGAGAATGAGCAGTTCTTC
TRBD2 | TRBJ2-1 | once | TRBV19 | CASSPYRLAGGGNEQFF | TGTGCCAGTAGTCCATACCGACTAGCGGGGGGTGGGAATGAGCAGTTCTTC
. | TRBJ2-2 | . | TRBV5-1 | CASSPGLNTGELFF | TGCGCCAGCAGCCCCGGACTGAACACCGGGGAGCTGTTTTTT
. | TRBJ2-2 | . | TRBV4-2 | CASSHAGQNTGELFF | TGTGCCAGCAGCCACGCCGGACAGAACACCGGGGAGCTGTTTTTT
TRBD1 | TRBJ1-5 | . | TRBV19 | CASSSGQVSNQPQHF | TGTGCCAGTAGTTCTGGACAGGTCTCAAATCAGCCCCAGCATTTT
. | TRBJ1-2 | . | TRBV3-1/TRBV3-2 | CASSQEAGANYGYTF | TGTGCCAGCAGCCAAGAAGCGGGGGCTAACTATGGCTACACCTTC
TRBD2 | TRBJ2-3 | once | TRBV5-1 | CASSFGLEADTQYF | TGCGCCAGCAGCTTCGGACTAGAGGCAGATACGCAGTATTTT